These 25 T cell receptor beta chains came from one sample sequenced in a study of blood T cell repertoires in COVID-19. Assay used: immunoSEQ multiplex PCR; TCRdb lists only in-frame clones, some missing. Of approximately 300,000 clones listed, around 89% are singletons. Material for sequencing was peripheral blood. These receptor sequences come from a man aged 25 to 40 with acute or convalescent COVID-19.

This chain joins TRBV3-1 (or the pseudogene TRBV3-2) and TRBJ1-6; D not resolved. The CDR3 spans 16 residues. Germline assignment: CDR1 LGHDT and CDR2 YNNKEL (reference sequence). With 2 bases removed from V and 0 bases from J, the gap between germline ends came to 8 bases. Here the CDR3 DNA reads TGTGCCAGCAGCCAACCGGGGAGCTCCTATAATTCACCCCTCCACTTT. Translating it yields CASSQPGSSYNSPLHF.

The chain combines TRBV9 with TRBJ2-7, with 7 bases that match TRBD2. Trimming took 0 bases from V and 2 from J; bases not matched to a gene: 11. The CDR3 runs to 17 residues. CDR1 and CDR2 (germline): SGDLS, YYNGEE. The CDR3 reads CASSVAPTTSGAYEQYF. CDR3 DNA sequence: TGTGCCAGCAGCGTAGCCCCTACGACCAGCGGGGCCTACGAGCAGTACTTC.

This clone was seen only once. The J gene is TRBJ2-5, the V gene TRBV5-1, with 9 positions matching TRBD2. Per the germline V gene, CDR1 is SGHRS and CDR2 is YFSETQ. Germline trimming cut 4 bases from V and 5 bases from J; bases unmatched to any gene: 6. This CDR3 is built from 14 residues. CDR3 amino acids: CASSPAGGRETQYF. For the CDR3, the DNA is TGCGCCAGCAGCCCAGCGGGGGGTCGGGAGACCCAGTACTTC.

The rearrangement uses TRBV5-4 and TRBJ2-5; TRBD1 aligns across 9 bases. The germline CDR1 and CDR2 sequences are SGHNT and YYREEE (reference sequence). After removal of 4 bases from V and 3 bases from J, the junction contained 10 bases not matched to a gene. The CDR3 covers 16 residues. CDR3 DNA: TGTGCCAGCAGCGTAAGGGGACAGGGATTGGAAGAGACCCAGTACTTC. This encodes CASSVRGQGLEETQYF.

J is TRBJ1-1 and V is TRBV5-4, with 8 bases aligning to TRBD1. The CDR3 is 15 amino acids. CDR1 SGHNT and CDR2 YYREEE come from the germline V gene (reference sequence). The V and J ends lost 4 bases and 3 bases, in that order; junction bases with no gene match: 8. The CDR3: CASSRNRGGDTEAFF. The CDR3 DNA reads TGTGCCAGCAGCCGTAACAGGGGGGGTGACACTGAAGCTTTCTTT.

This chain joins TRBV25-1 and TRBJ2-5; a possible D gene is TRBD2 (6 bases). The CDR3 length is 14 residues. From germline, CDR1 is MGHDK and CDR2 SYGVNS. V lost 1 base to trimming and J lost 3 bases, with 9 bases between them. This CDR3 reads CASSEWGRKETQYF. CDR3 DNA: TGTGCCAGCAGTGAATGGGGGAGGAAAGAGACCCAGTACTTC.

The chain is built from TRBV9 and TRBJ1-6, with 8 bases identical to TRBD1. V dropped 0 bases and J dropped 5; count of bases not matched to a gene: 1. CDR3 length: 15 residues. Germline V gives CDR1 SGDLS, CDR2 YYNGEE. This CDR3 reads CASSVGQGNNSPLHF. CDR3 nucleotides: TGTGCCAGCAGCGTAGGACAGGGGAATAATTCACCCCTCCACTTT.

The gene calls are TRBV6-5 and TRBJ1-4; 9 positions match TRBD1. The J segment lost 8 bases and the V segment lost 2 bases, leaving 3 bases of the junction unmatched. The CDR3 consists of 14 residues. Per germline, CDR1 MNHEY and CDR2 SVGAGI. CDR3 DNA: TGTGCCAGCAGTTACACGGGACAGGGCGAAAAACTGTTTTTT. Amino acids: CASSYTGQGEKLFF.

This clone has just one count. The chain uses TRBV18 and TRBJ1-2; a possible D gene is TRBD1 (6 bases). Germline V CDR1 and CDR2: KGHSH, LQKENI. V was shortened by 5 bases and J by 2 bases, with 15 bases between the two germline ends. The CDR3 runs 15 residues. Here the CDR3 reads CASSSLGQPNYGYTF. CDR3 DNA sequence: TGTGCCAGCTCATCCCTTGGACAGCCGAACTATGGCTACACCTTC.

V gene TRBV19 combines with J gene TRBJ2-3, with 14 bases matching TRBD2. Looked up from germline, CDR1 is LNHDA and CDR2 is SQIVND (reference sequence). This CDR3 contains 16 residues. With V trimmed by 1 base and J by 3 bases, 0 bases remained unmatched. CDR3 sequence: CASSIGTSGGTDTQYF. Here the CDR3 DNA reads TGTGCCAGTAGTATAGGGACTAGCGGGGGGACAGATACGCAGTATTTT.

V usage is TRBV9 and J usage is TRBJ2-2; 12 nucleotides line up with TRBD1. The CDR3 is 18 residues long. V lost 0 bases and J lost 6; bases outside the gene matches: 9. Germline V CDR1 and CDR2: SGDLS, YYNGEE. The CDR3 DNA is TGTGCCAGCAGCGTAGCCGAGGGGACAGGGGGCTATGCCGGGGAGCTGTTTTTT. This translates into CASSVAEGTGGYAGELFF.

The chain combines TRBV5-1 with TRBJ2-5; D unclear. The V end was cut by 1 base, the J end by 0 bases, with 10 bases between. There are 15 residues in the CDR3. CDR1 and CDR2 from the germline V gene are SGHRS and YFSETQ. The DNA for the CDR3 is TGCGCCAGCAGCTTGATAGGCAGGAACCAAGAGACCCAGTACTTC. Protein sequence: CASSLIGRNQETQYF.

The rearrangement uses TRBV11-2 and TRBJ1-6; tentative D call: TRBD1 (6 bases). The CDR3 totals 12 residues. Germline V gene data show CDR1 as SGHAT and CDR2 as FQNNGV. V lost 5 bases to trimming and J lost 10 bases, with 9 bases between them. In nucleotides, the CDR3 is TGTGCCAGCAGCCTGAGGGGGTCACCCCTCCACTTT. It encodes CASSLRGSPLHF.

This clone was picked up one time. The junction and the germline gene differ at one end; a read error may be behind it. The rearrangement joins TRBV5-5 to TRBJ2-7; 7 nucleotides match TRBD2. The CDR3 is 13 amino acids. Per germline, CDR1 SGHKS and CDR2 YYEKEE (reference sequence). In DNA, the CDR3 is TGTGCCAGCAGCTTGGCCCGGGCGGGGGAGGTGAACTTC. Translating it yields CASSLARAGEVNF.

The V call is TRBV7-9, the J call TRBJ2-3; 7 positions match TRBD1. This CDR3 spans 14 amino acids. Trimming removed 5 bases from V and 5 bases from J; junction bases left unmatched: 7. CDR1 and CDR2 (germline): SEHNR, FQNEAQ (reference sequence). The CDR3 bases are TGTGCCAGCAGCAAAATCAACAGGGGAGATACGCAGTATTTT. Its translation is CASSKINRGDTQYF.

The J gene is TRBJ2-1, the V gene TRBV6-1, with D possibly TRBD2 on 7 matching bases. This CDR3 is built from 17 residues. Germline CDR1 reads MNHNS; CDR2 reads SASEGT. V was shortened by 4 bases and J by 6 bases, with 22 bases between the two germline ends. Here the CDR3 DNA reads TGTGCCAGCAGTGGAGAAGCGGGACACAGATTTTCCAATGAGCAGTTCTTC. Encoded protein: CASSGEAGHRFSNEQFF.

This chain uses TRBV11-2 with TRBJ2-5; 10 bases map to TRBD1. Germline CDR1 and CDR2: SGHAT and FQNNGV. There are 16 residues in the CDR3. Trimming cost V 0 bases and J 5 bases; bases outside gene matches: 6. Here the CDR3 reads CASSLDGTGDLETQYF. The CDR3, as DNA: TGTGCCAGCAGCTTAGATGGGACAGGGGATCTCGAGACCCAGTACTTC.

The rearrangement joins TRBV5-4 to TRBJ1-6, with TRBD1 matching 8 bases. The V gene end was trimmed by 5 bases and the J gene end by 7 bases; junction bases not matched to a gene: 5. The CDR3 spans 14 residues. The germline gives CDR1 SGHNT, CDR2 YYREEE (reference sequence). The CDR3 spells CASSTRDRNSPLHF. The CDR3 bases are TGTGCCAGCAGTACCCGGGACAGGAATTCACCCCTCCACTTT.

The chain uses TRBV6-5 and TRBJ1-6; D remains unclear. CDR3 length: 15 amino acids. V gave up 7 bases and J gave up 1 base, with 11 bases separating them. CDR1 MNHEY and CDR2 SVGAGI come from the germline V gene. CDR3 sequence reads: CASTTPGSYNSPLHF. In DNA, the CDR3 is TGTGCCAGCACCACCCCGGGGTCCTATAATTCACCCCTCCACTTT.

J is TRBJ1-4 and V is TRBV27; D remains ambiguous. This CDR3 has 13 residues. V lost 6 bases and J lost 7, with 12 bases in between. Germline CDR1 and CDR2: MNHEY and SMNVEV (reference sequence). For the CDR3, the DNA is TGTGCCAGCAGATCTATATCGGGTGAAAAACTGTTTTTT. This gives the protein CASRSISGEKLFF.

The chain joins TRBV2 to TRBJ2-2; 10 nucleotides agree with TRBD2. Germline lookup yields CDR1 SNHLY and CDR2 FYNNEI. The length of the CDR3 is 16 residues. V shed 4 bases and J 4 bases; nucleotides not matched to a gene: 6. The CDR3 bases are TGTGCCAGCAGTGGGTTAGCGGGGGGACGCACCGGGGAGCTGTTTTTT. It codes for CASSGLAGGRTGELFF.

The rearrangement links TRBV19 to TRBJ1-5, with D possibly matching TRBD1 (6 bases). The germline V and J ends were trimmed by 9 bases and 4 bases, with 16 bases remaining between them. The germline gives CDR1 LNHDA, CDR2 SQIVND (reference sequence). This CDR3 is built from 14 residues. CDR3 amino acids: CASLAQGFNQPQHF. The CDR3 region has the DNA TGTGCCAGCCTAGCTCAGGGGTTTAATCAGCCCCAGCATTTT.

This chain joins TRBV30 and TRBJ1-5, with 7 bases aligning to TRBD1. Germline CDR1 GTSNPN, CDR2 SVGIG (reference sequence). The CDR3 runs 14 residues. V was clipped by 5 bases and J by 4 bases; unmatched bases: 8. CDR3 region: CAWQNRDSNQPQHF. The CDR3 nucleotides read TGTGCCTGGCAAAACCGGGACAGTAATCAGCCCCAGCATTTT.

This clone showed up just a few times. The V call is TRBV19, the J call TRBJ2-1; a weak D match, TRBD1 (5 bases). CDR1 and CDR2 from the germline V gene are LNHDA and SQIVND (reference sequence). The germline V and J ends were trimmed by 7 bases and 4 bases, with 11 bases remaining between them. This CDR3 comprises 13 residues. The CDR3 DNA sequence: TGTGCCAGTAACCATAGACAGTACAATGAGCAGTTCTTC. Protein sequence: CASNHRQYNEQFF.

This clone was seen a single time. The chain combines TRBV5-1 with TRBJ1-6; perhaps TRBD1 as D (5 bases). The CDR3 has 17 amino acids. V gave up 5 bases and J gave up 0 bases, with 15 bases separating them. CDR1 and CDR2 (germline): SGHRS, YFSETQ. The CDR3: CASRPGLISSYNSPLHF. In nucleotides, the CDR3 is TGCGCCAGCAGACCGGGACTTATAAGCTCCTATAATTCACCCCTCCACTTT.